These 3 T cell receptor beta chains were sequenced from one sample in a study of cytomegalovirus exposure and HLA in healthy donors listed by TCRdb under 2017. Libraries were built with the immunoSEQ multiplex PCR assay. For the multiplex PCR, a mixture combining 60 forward primers for TCR Vbeta segments and 13 reverse primers for TCR Jbeta segments was used. This is the immuneACCESS table as TCRdb keeps it, with only in-frame sequences that have V and J called. A part of the clones is gone; compared with another copy, unresolved V genes explain less than half, and the rest is unexplained. Recorded for this sample are tens of thousands of clones; 75% of them occurred a single time. About 2.2% of the sample is in the top ten clones. Sequencing input: PBMCs. These TCRs come from a middle-aged man in good health and CMV-seronegative.

The rearrangement links TRBV5-8 to TRBJ2-7; D remains unclear. V was pared by 2 bases and J by 3 bases, with 3 bases between. The length of the CDR3 is 11 residues. CDR1 is SGHTS, CDR2 YDEGEE, per germline. CDR3 bases: TGTGCCAGCAGCTTCCACTACGAGCAGTACTTC. It is translated as CASSFHYEQYF.

A remark on this clone: The junction shows a germline mismatch at one end, possibly a read error. The J gene is TRBJ2-1, the V gene TRBV7-7; 9 bases align to TRBD2. The CDR3 is 17 amino acids. Per the germline V gene, CDR1 is SSHAT and CDR2 is FNYEAQ (reference sequence). CDR3 sequence reads: CASSLTSGFVTYNEQFF. DNA for the CDR3: TGTGCTAGCAGCTTAACTAGCGGGTTCGTCACCTACAATGAGCAGTTCTTC.

This sequence joins TRBV10-1 and TRBJ2-2; TRBD1 agrees at 9 bases. Germline CDR1 WNHNN, CDR2 SYGVQD (reference sequence). The J segment lost 1 base and the V segment lost 8 bases, leaving 5 bases of the junction unmatched. The CDR3 has 15 amino acids. The CDR3 coding sequence is TGCGCCAGCTCGAACAGGGGGCTGAACACCGGGGAGCTGTTTTTT. It encodes CASSNRGLNTGELFF.